Listed below are T cell receptor beta chains from one sample, sequenced in a study of T cell responses to AZD1222 COVID-19 vaccine. Data came from immunoSEQ multiplex PCR; TCRdb stores just in-frame clones and leaves some out. The repertoire holds more than 95,000 clones, with roughly 92% as singletons. Sequenced material: peripheral blood, taken on day 0 of AZD1222 vaccination. These receptors were collected from an adult in good health. Each CDR3 is given with its conserved first and last residue. The order of the fields is V gene, D gene, CDR3 length, J gene, clone size, CDR3 DNA, CDR3 protein. D genes are given only for firm matches. The size entry is marked missing in some rows and otherwise reads once, few, many or a size class.

TRBV29-1	TRBD2	11	TRBJ2-1	-	TGCAGCGCCGGACTAGCGGAAGAGCAGTTCTTC	CSAGLAEEQFF
TRBV19	-	13	TRBJ1-1	-	TGTGCCAGTAGTATCTCCGGGAACACTGAAGCTTTCTTT	CASSISGNTEAFF
TRBV5-1	-	14	TRBJ2-2	-	TGCGCCAGCAGCTTGGACTTTTACAGCGGGGAGCTGTTTTTT	CASSLDFYSGELFF
TRBV5-1	-	14	TRBJ2-7	-	TGCGCCAGCAGCTTGGCCCCAGGAGACGACGAGCAGTACTTC	CASSLAPGDDEQYF
TRBV19	TRBD1	15	TRBJ1-2	-	TGTGCCAGTAGTCCCTGGGACAGACGTAAGACAGGCTACACCTTC	CASSPWDRRKTGYTF
TRBV7-9	TRBD2	14	TRBJ2-1	-	TGTGCCAGCAGCTTACTAGCGGGAGACAATGAGCAGTTCTTC	CASSLLAGDNEQFF
TRBV6-5	TRBD1	14	TRBJ1-1	-	TGTGCCACCATCTTCGGACAGGGGAACACTGAAGCTTTCTTT	CATIFGQGNTEAFF
TRBV5-6	TRBD1	14	TRBJ2-5	-	TGTGCCAGCAGCTTGCCGGGACAGCAAGAGACCCAGTACTTC	CASSLPGQQETQYF
TRBV3-1/TRBV3-2	-	14	TRBJ1-2	-	TGTGCCAGCAGCCTTCAGGGACAATATTATGGCTACACCTTC	CASSLQGQYYGYTF
TRBV10-3	TRBD2	15	TRBJ2-2	-	TGTGCCACAAGAGAAGCGGGAGGGAACACCGGGGAGCTGTTTTTT	CATREAGGNTGELFF
TRBV4-1	-	14	TRBJ2-3	-	TGCGCCAGCAGCCAAGACTGGTACTCGGGGGACAAGGATTTT	CASSQDWYSGDKDF
TRBV6-2/TRBV6-3	-	12	TRBJ2-1	-	TGTGCCAGCAGTTCATCGAGGGTGGAACAGTTCTTC	CASSSSRVEQFF
TRBV11-3	TRBD1	16	TRBJ2-5	-	TGTGCCAGCAGCCCTGACAGGGGTCCTGGGCAAGAGACCCAGTACTTC	CASSPDRGPGQETQYF
TRBV29-1	-	12	TRBJ2-5	-	TGCAGCGTTACGGACGGGGACGTGACCCAGTACTTC	CSVTDGDVTQYF
TRBV18	-	13	TRBJ1-1	-	TGTGCCAGCTCATCCCGGCGGGGGACTGAAGCTTTCTTT	CASSSRRGTEAFF
TRBV27	TRBD1	15	TRBJ1-2	-	TGTGCCAGCAGTTTGCGGACAGGGCGAGAAGTTGGCTACACCTTC	CASSLRTGREVGYTF
TRBV14	-	13	TRBJ1-1	-	TGTGCCAGCAGCAGCCAGGGTTTTACTGAAGCTTTCTTT	CASSSQGFTEAFF
TRBV3-1/TRBV3-2	TRBD1	13	TRBJ1-2	-	TGTGCCAGCAGCCAGCGACAGGGGGGCGGCTACACCTTC	CASSQRQGGGYTF
TRBV19	TRBD1	14	TRBJ2-3	-	TGTGCCAGTAGGCCGACAGGGGGCACAGATACGCAGTATTTT	CASRPTGGTDTQYF
TRBV10-2	-	13	TRBJ1-5	-	TGCGCCAGCAGTGAGTCGTTCAATCAGCCCCAGCATTTT	CASSESFNQPQHF
TRBV28	-	14	TRBJ2-7	-	TGTGCCAGCGTATCCGGGGTTTCCTACTACGAGCAGTACTTC	CASVSGVSYYEQYF
TRBV18	-	16	TRBJ1-1	-	TGTGCCAGCTCAGGGGAATTGGCTTCGGCAGGAGGGGTAACTTTCTTT	CASSGELASAGGVTFF
TRBV4-2	-	16	TRBJ2-1	few	TGTGCCAGCAGCTCGCAGGAGGGGAAAGGTGCAAATGAGCAGTTCTTC	CASSSQEGKGANEQFF
TRBV3-1/TRBV3-2	-	12	TRBJ2-5	-	TGTGCCAGCAGCCAAGCGGGAGAGACCCAGTACTTC	CASSQAGETQYF
TRBV19	-	14	TRBJ1-6	-	TGTGCCAGTAGAAAAGACCGAAATAATTCACCCCTCCACTTT	CASRKDRNNSPLHF
TRBV2	TRBD1	16	TRBJ2-5	once	TGTGCCAGCAAGGGGCGGACAGGAAATATCCAAGAGACCCAGTACTTC	CASKGRTGNIQETQYF
TRBV19	-	15	TRBJ2-1	-	TGTGCCAGTAGTCAAGGACGGCCAGGGGACGATGAGCAGTTCTTC	CASSQGRPGDDEQFF
TRBV5-4	-	17	TRBJ2-2	-	TGTGCCAGCAGCTCTTTCCCGGGTGTAGCGAACACCGGGGAGCTGTTTTTT	CASSSFPGVANTGELFF
TRBV3-1/TRBV3-2	-	13	TRBJ1-6	-	TGTGCCAGCAGCGGACGTTGGAGTTCACCCCTCCACTTT	CASSGRWSSPLHF
TRBV6-5	-	14	TRBJ2-5	-	TGTGCCAGCAGTTACCGGGACGTGAGGGAGACCCAGTACTTC	CASSYRDVRETQYF
TRBV11-2	-	14	TRBJ1-5	-	TGTGCCAGCAGCTTAGGCAGCGTCAATCAGCCCCAGCATTTT	CASSLGSVNQPQHF
TRBV5-6	-	15	TRBJ1-1	-	TGTGCCAGCAGCTTGGTCGTAGGGGGAGAAACTGAAGCTTTCTTT	CASSLVVGGETEAFF